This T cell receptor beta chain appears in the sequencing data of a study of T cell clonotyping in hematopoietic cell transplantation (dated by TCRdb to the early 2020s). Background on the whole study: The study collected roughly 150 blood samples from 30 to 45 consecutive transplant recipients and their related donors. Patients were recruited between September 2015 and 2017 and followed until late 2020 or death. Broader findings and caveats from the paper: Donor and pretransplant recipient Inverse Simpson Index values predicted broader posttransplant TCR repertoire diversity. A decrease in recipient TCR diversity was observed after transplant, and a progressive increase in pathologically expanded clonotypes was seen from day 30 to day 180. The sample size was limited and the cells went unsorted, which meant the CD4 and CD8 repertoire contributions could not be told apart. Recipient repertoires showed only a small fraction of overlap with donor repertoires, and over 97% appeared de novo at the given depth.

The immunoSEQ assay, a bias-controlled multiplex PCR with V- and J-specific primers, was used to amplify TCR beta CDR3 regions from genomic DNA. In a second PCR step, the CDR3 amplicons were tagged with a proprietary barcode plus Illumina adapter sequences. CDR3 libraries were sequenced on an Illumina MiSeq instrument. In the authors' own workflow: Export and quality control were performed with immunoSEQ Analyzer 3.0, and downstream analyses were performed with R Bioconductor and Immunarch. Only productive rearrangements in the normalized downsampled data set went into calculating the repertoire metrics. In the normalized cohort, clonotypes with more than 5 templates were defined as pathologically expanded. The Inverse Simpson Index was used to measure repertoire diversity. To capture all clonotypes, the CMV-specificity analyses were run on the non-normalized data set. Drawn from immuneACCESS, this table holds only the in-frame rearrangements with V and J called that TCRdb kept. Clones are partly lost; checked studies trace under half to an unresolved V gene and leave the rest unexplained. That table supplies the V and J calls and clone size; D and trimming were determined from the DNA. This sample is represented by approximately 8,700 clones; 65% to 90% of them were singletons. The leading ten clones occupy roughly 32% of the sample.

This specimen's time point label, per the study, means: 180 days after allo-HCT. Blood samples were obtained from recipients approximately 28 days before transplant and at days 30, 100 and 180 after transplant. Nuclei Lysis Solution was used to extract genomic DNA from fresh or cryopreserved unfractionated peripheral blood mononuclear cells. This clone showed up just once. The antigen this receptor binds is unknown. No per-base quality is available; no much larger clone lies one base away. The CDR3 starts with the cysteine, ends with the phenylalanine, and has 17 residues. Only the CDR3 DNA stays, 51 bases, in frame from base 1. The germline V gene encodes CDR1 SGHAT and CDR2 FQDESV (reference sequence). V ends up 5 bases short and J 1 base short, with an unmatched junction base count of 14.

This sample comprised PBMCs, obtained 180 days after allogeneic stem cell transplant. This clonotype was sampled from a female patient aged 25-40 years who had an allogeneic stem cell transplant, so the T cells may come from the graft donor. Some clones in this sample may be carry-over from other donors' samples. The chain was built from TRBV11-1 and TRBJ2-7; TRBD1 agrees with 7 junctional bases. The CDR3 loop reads CASSSTTTGSGSYEQYF. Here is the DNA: TGTGCCAGCAGCAGTACCACGACAGGGAGTGGTTCCTACGAGCAGTACTTC.